This T cell receptor beta chain was sequenced for a study of T cells after yellow fever vaccination. TCRdb used MiXCR to reprocess the 5' RACE reads, holding one entry per CDR3 protein. The profile shows about 320,000 distinct CDR3 sequences, over 3.5% of them singletons. The V end lost 0 bases, the J end lost 1 base, and 10 bases lay between the germline ends. This CDR3 is built from 16 residues. The germline gives CDR1 MNHEY, CDR2 SMNVEV (reference sequence). The TCR originated in a young man who received the YFV17D yellow fever vaccine. The sequenced sample was PBMCs, obtained 15 days after the yellow fever booster vaccination. The chain combines TRBV27 with TRBJ1-5, with D possibly being TRBD1 (6 bases). The CDR3 DNA reads TGTGCCAGCAGTTTATCCGGCGACAGGAGCAATCAGCCCCAGCATTTT. Translating gives CASSLSGDRSNQPQHF.